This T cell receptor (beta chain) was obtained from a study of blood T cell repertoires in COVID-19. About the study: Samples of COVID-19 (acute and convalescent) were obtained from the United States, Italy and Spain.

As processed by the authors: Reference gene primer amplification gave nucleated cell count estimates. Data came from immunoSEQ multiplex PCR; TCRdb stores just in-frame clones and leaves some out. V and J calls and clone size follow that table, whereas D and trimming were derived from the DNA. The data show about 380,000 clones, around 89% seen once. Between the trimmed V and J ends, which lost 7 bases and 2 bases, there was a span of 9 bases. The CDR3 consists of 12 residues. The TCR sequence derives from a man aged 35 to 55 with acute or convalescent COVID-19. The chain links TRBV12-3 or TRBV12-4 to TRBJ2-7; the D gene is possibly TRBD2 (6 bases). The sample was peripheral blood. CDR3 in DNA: TGTGCCAGCATACGACTAGCCTACGAGCAGTACTTC. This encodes CASIRLAYEQYF.